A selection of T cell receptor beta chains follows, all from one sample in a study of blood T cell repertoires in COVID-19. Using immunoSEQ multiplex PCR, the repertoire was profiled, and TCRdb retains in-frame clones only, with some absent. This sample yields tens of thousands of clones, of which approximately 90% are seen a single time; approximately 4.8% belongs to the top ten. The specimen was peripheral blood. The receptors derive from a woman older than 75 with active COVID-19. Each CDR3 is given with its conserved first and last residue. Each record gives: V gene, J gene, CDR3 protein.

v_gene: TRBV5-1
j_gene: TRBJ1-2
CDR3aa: CASSLGPGGNYGYTF

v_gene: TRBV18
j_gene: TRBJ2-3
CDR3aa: CASSPGQRYTDTQYF

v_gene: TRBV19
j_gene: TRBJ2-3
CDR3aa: CASTGQDTDTQYF

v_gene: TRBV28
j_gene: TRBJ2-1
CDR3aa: CASRSAGGVNEQFF

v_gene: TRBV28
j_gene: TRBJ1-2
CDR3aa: CASSSATGDRGGYTF

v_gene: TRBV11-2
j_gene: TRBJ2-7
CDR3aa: CASSLNVREGDYEQYF

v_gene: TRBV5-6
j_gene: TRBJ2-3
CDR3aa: CASSLSRSGTDTQYF

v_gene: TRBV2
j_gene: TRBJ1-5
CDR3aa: CASTSVTGNQPQHF

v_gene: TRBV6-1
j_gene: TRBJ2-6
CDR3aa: CASSVTKVTGFGSGANVLTF

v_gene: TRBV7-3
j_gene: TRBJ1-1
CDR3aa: CASSFGQGTEAFF

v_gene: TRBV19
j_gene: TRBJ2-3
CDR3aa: CASSIVGTGGAVDTQYF

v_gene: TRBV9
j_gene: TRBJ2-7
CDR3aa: CASKGIPYPPYEQYF

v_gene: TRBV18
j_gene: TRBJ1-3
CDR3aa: CASSLFTGNSGNTIYF

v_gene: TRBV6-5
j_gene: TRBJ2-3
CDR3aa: CASTREGRDTQYF

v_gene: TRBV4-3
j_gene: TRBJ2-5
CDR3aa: CASSQDLLTQETQYF

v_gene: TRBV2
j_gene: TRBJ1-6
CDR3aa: CASSEGRTGLLSSYNSPLHF

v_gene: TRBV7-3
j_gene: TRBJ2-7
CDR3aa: CASSLGLAGAHEQYF

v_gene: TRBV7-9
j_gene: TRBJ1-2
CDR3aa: CASSSSGTVYGYTF

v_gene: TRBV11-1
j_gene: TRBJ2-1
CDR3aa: CASSLMREGRYEQFF

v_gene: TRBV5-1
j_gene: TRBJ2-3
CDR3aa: CASSLAAASGNTDTQYF

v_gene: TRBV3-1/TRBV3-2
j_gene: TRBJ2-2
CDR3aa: CASRSPFASGRTGELFF

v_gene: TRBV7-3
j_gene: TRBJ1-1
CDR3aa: CASSSQGWDTEAFF

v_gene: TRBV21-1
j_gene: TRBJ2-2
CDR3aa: CASSKDGGRGAGGERNTGELFF

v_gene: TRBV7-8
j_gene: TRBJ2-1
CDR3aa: CASGTSGSEDYNEQFF

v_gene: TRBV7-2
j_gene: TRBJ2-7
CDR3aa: CASSQDRLASYEQYF

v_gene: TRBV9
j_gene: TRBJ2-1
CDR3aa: CASSGQTVTMMEQFF

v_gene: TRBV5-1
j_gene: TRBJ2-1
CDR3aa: CASSFETGYNEQFF

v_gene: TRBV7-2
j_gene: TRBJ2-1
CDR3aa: CASSLVSGRATYNEQFF

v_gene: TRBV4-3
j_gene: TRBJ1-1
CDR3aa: CASSQDMGTGRDTEAFF

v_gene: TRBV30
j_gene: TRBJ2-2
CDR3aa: CAWSVLRVSGQNTGELFF

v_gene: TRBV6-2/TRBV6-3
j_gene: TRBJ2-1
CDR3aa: CASSYSPGSGSPDRVIQFF

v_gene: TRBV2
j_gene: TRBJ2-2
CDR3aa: CASCGGRTGELFF

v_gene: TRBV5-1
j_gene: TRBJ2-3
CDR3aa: CASSLLPPGLAGHSTDTQYF

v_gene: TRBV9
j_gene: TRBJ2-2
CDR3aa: CASSVGQANTGELFF